The 20 T cell receptor beta chains presented below share a single source sample, sequenced in a study of T cells in Graves' hyperthyroidism and ophthalmopathy. Amplified regions were TCR beta CDR3 sequences from RNA transcripts. When the TCR CDR3 underwent first-round RT-PCR, the HTBI primer set was used. Using its own MiXCR run on the multiplex PCR reads, TCRdb lists one record per CDR3 protein. The sample lists 450,000 to 650,000 distinct CDR3 sequences, 13% to 15% seen once, with roughly 7.7% in the top ten. The sample taken for sequencing was blood. The receptor set was obtained from a woman aged 18-29 years with Graves' ophthalmopathy.

This clonotype was found many times. The chain combines TRBV3-1 with TRBJ1-1; D gene unclear. Trimming took 4 bases from V and 2 from J, leaving 5 bases between them. CDR1 is LGHDT and CDR2 is YNNKEL in the germline V gene (reference sequence). This CDR3 spans 12 amino acids. In nucleotides, the CDR3 is TGTGCCAGCAGCCCCTATAACACTGAAGCTTTCTTT. It yields the protein CASSPYNTEAFF.

This clonotype was seen at least ten times. The chain carries TRBV29-1 and TRBJ1-1, with 11 nucleotides matching TRBD1. Trimming removed 5 bases from V and 4 bases from J; junction bases left unmatched: 9. The CDR3 extends over 15 amino acids. Germline V CDR1 and CDR2: SQVTM, ANQGSEA. For the CDR3, the DNA is TGCAGCGTTAAGAGGACAGGGGGCTTGAGCACTGAAGCTTTCTTT. Its translation is CSVKRTGGLSTEAFF.

This clonotype was found many times. This chain joins TRBV20-1 and TRBJ2-7; 7 bases line up with TRBD1. The germline CDR1 and CDR2 sequences are DFQATT and SNEGSKA (reference sequence). CDR3 length equals 16 residues. Trimming cost V 5 bases and J 0 bases; bases outside gene matches: 13. DNA of the CDR3: TGCAGTGCTCCCACAGGGGACCTACAAAGCTCCTACGAGCAGTACTTC. It encodes CSAPTGDLQSSYEQYF.

This clonotype has just a few counts. The gene calls are TRBV29-1 and TRBJ1-4; D is ambiguous. Trimming stripped 0 bases from V and 4 bases from J, with 9 bases between. The CDR3 totals 14 residues. Germline V gene data show CDR1 as SQVTM and CDR2 as ANQGSEA. As DNA, the CDR3 is TGCAGCGTTGAAGAGTGGGGAGGTAATGAAAAACTGTTTTTT. It encodes CSVEEWGGNEKLFF.

This clonotype occurred a few times. A much larger clone is a single base away; this may be a read error. This rearrangement joins TRBV7-9 to TRBJ2-7; D is undetermined. The CDR3 covers 15 residues. Germline CDR1 and CDR2: SEHNR and FQNEAQ (reference sequence). This CDR3 reads CTSSWITERPYEQYF. In nucleotides, the CDR3 is TGTACCAGCAGCTGGATCACGGAGCGCCCCTACGAGCAGTACTTC.

The sample holds many counts of this clonotype. This chain links TRBV30 with TRBJ1-1; 7 nucleotides align to TRBD1. The germline CDR1 and CDR2 sequences are GTSNPN and SVGIG (reference sequence). J was trimmed by 0 bases and V by 1 base; bases with no gene match: 8. The CDR3 is 16 amino acids. CDR3 sequence reads: CAWSAPETGLNTEAFF. Written as DNA, the CDR3 is TGTGCCTGGAGTGCTCCAGAGACAGGGTTGAACACTGAAGCTTTCTTT.

This clonotype was recorded many times. This is likely a read error, given that the CDR3 carries no conserved phenylalanine or tryptophan at its end. The rearrangement joins TRBV27 to TRBJ1-2; a possible D gene is TRBD1 (6 bases). The CDR3 extends over 16 amino acids. CDR1 and CDR2 (germline): MNHEY, SMNVEV (reference sequence). Trimming left V 0 bases short and J 3 bases short, with 14 bases between. As DNA, the CDR3 is TGTGCCAGCAGTTTATCGGCTGGGGGGGGCTACTATGGCTACACCCTC. Translated, it gives CASSLSAGGGYYGYTL.

The rearrangement joins TRBV5-6 to TRBJ2-6; possible D gene TRBD1, 6 bases. Germline lookup yields CDR1 SGHDT and CDR2 YYEEEE. The CDR3 has 17 residues. V was clipped by 1 base and J by 2 bases, with 13 bases between them. The chain's CDR3 is CASSLQGTFAGANVLTF. As DNA, the CDR3 is TGTGCCAGCAGCTTGCAGGGGACGTTTGCTGGGGCCAACGTCCTGACTTTC. The variable domain in full, with the rest retrieved from reference TRBV5-6 and TRBJ2-6, is DAGVTQSPTHLIKTRGQQVTLRCSPKSGHDTVSWYQQALGQGPQFIFQYYEEEERQRGNFPDRFSGHQFPNYSSELNVNALLLGDSALYLCASSLQGTFAGANVLTFGAGSRLTVL.

The chain is built from TRBV9 and TRBJ1-4, with TRBD1 matching 7 bases. The ends lost 4 bases at V and 0 bases at J; junction bases unmatched: 18. CDR1 is SGDLS, CDR2 YYNGEE, per germline. This CDR3 is built from 20 residues. CDR3 in DNA: TGTGCCAGCAGCCCGAGGGGGGACAGCCCTTTACCTGCAACTAATGAAAAACTGTTTTTT. It codes for CASSPRGDSPLPATNEKLFF. The complete variable domain, with remaining parts taken from reference TRBV9 and TRBJ1-4, reads DSGVTQTPKHLITATGQRVTLRCSPRSGDLSVYWYQQSLDQGLQFLIQYYNGEERAKGNILERFSAQQFPDLHSELNLSSLELGDSALYFCASSPRGDSPLPATNEKLFFGSGTQLSVL.

The gene calls are TRBV6-2 or TRBV6-3 and TRBJ2-7; D possibly corresponds to TRBD2 (6 bases). Germline CDR1 MNHEY, CDR2 SVGEGT. V was cut by 0 bases and J by 6 bases, with 9 bases left in between. This CDR3 is built from 13 residues. The CDR3 spells CASSYSSGGEQYF. The CDR3 bases are TGTGCCAGCAGTTACTCGTCCGGGGGCGAGCAGTACTTC.

There are a few counts of this clonotype. Since a much larger clone is just one base distant, this may be a read error. The J gene is TRBJ2-1, the V gene TRBV7-3, with a possible D match to TRBD2 (5 bases). Trimming shortened V by 5 bases and J by 8 bases, and 7 bases separated the two germline ends. CDR1 and CDR2 (germline): SGHTA, FQGTGA. CDR3 length equals 11 residues. The CDR3 is CASSVGDEQFF. The CDR3 bases are TGTGCCAGCAGCGTCGGGGATGAGCAGTTCTTC.

A few counts support this clonotype. The CDR3 DNA is TGTGCCAGCAGGGCCGGACAGGGGGCATGGTATGGCTACACCTTC. It encodes CASRAGQGAWYGYTF. The V and J genes are TRBV6-1 and TRBJ1-2, with 11 bases aligning to TRBD1. Trimming cost V 6 bases and J 5 bases; bases outside gene matches: 8. Germline CDR1 MNHNS, CDR2 SASEGT. The CDR3 extends over 15 amino acids.

With respect to this clonotype: Possible read error: a much larger clone is one base away. This sequence joins TRBV6-1 and TRBJ2-1, with D hard to call. The J call is uncertain, as TRBJ2-7 better fits the DNA end. The CDR3 consists of 12 residues. Per germline, CDR1 MNHNS and CDR2 SASEGT. This CDR3 is CASSGTNNEQYF. The DNA of the CDR3 is TGTGCCAGCAGTGGGACCAACAATGAGCAGTACTTC.

This clonotype occurred a few times. This sequence joins TRBV28 and TRBJ1-5; the D gene is possibly TRBD1 (5 bases). The length of the CDR3 is 16 residues. The germline V gene has CDR1 MDHEN and CDR2 SYDVKM. V gave up 6 bases and J gave up 2 bases, with 17 bases separating them. The CDR3 protein is CASRGGDVRRNQPQHF. For the CDR3, the DNA is TGTGCCAGCAGGGGGGGGGACGTTAGACGCAATCAGCCCCAGCATTTT.

This chain uses TRBV5-1 with TRBJ2-1; TRBD2 matches at 7 bases. J was trimmed by 7 bases and V by 4 bases; bases with no gene match: 8. Germline values: CDR1 SGHRS, CDR2 YFSETQ. The length of the CDR3 is 14 residues. CDR3 DNA: TGCGCCAGCAGCATCGGGACTACTAGTAATGAGCAGTTCTTC. This gives the protein CASSIGTTSNEQFF.

The chain employs TRBV19 and TRBJ2-4; D is uncertain. This CDR3 has 15 residues. CDR1 is LNHDA, CDR2 SQIVND, per germline (reference sequence). Deletions cut 3 bases from V and 5 bases from J, with 14 bases between. This CDR3 reads CASSIRISLENIQYF. In DNA form, the CDR3 reads TGTGCCAGTAGTATTCGGATCTCGTTGGAAAACATTCAGTACTTC.

In this sample, this clonotype turned up a few times. V usage is TRBV6-1 and J usage is TRBJ2-2; D is uncertain. The CDR3 spans 13 residues. Germline CDR1 MNHNS, CDR2 SASEGT. V was shortened by 7 bases and J by 6 bases, with 12 bases between the two germline ends. The CDR3 loop reads CASTLLVPGELFF. The CDR3 nucleotides are TGTGCCAGCACTCTTCTAGTTCCCGGGGAGCTGTTTTTT.

The chain uses TRBV27 and TRBJ1-1; D possibly corresponds to TRBD1 (6 bases). The CDR3 runs 14 residues. The germline CDR1 and CDR2 sequences are MNHEY and SMNVEV (reference sequence). V was clipped by 6 bases and J by 2 bases, with 13 bases between them. The CDR3 spells CASSEGVVNTEAFF. The CDR3 nucleotides read TGTGCCAGCAGCGAGGGGGTTGTTAACACTGAAGCTTTCTTT.

Only a few counts were recorded for this clonotype. J is TRBJ2-1 and V is TRBV5-8; TRBD2 matches 9 bases. V lost 7 bases, J lost 7 bases, and 12 bases stayed unmatched. This CDR3 is 15 amino acids long. Germline V gene data show CDR1 as SGHTS and CDR2 as YDEGEE. DNA of the CDR3: TGTGCCAGCTCTAGTTTCGCGGGAGGGCCGAATGAGCAGTTCTTC. Translation: CASSSFAGGPNEQFF.

Regarding this clonotype: A much larger clone is a single base away; this may be a read error. The chain couples TRBV18 to TRBJ2-5; 7 nucleotides agree with TRBD1. This CDR3 is built from 14 residues. Germline V gene lookup returns CDR1 KGHSH and CDR2 LQKENI. Unmatched junction bases numbered 7, after V lost 4 bases and J lost 5 bases. CDR3: CASSLDRVWETQYF. In nucleotides, the CDR3 is TGTGCCAGCTCACTAGACAGGGTGTGGGAGACCCAGTACTTC.